This entry features one TCR beta chain sequence. What it binds is unknown. This specimen comes from a study of cytomegalovirus exposure and HLA in healthy donors. Findings of the study overall: TCR beta chains associated with HLA were, in a later analysis, more clonally expanded than equally common others. Among TCR beta chains, those listed as cytomegalovirus-associated numbered over 150.

Trimming left V 10 bases short and J 1 base short, with 20 bases between. The length of the CDR3 is 16 residues. CDR1 and CDR2 from the germline V gene are LNHDA and SQIVND (reference sequence). The study ran its PCR with 60 Vbeta and 13 Jbeta primers. Measured with immunoSEQ multiplex PCR; TCRdb has only the in-frame clones, and not every one. Of 220,000 or so clones in the sample, about 77% were seen once. Sequencing was carried out using PBMCs. The chain has TRBV19 and TRBJ1-5, with TRBD1 as a possible D gene (6 bases). This TCR derives from a woman aged 30 to 39 in good health and CMV-seronegative. CDR3 nucleotides: TGTGCCACTCAATACCGGGGGGCGCAGAGCAATCAGCCCCAGCATTTT. Amino acids: CATQYRGAQSNQPQHF.